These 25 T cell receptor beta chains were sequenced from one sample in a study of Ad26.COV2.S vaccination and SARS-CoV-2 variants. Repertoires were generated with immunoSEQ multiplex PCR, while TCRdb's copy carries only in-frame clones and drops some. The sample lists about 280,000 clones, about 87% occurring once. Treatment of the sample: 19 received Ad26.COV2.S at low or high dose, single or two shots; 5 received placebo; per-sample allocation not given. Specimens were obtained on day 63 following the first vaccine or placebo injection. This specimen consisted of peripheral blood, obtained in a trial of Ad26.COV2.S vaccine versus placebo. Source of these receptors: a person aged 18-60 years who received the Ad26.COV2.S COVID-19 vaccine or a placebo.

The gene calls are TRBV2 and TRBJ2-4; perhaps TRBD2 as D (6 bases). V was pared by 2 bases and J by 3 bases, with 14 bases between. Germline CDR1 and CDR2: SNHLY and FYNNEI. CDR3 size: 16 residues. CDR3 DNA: TGTGCCAGCAGTGAAACGGGGGATCCAGGCAAAAACATTCAGTACTTC. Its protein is CASSETGDPGKNIQYF.

CDR3 region: CASIGGGPLYTEAFF. DNA for the CDR3: TGTGCCAGTATCGGCGGGGGTCCGTTGTACACTGAAGCTTTCTTT. This sequence joins TRBV19 and TRBJ1-1, with a possible D match to TRBD1 (5 bases). V dropped 7 bases and J dropped 3 bases, with 18 bases sitting between them. CDR1 is LNHDA, CDR2 SQIVND, per germline (reference sequence). The CDR3 runs to 15 residues.

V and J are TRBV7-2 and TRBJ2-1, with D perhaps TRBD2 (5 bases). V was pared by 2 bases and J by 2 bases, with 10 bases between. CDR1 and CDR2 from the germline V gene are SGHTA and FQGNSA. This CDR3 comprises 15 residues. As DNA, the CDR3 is TGTGCCAGCAGCTTACAAGCGGCCACCTACAATGAGCAGTTCTTC. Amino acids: CASSLQAATYNEQFF.

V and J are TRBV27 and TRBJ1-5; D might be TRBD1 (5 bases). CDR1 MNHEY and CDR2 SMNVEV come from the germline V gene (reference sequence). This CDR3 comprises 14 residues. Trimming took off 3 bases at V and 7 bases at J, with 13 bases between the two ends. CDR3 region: CASSFGTGTQPQHF. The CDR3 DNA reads TGTGCCAGCAGTTTCGGAACCGGGACGCAGCCCCAGCATTTT.

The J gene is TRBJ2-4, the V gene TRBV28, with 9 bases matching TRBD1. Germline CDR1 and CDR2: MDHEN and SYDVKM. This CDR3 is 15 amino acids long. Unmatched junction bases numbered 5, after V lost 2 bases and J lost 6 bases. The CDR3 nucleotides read TGTGCCAGCAGTTTAATAGGACAGGGGAGAAACATTCAGTACTTC. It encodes CASSLIGQGRNIQYF. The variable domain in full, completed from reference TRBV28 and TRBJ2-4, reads DVKVTQSSRYLVKRTGEKVFLECVQDMDHENMFWYRQDPGLGLRLIYFSYDVKMKEKGDIPEGYSVSREKKERFSLILESASTNQTSMYLCASSLIGQGRNIQYFGAGTRLSVL.

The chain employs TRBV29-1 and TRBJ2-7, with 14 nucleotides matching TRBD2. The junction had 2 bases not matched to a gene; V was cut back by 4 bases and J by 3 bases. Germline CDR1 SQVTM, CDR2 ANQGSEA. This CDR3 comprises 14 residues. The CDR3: CSVVGLAGGYEQYF. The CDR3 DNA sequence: TGCAGCGTTGTTGGACTAGCGGGGGGCTACGAGCAGTACTTC.

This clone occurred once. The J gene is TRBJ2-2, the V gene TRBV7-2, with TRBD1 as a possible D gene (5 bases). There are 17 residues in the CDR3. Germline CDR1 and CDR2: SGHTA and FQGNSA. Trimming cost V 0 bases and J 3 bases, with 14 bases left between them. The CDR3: CASSLATVFRDTGELFF. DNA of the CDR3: TGTGCCAGCAGCTTAGCGACAGTTTTTCGGGACACCGGGGAGCTGTTTTTT. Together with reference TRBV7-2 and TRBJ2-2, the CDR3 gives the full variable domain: GAGVSQSPSNKVTEKGKDVELRCDPISGHTALYWYRQSLGQGLEFLIYFQGNSAPDKSGLPSDRFSAERTGGSVSTLTIQRTQQEDSAVYLCASSLATVFRDTGELFFGEGSRLTVL.

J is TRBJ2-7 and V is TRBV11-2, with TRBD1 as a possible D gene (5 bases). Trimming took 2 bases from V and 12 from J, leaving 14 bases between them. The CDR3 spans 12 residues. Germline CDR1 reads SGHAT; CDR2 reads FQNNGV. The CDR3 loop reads CASSLPTENPYF. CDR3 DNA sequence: TGTGCCAGCAGCTTACCGACAGAGAATCCGTACTTC. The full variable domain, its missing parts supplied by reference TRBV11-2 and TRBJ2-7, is EAGVAQSPRYKIIEKRQSVAFWCNPISGHATLYWYQQILGQGPKLLIQFQNNGVVDDSQLPKDRFSAERLKGVDSTLKIQPAKLEDSAVYLCASSLPTENPYFGPGTRLTVT.

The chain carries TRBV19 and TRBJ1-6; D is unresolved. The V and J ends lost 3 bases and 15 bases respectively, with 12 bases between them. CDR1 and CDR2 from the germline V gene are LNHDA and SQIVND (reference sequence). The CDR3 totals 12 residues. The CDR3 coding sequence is TGTGCCAGTAGTATCCCGGACGGGTACCTCCACTTT. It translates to CASSIPDGYLHF.

The CDR3 DNA follows: TGTGCCAGCAGCAAAGGTAAAGGGGACGGCGGGGAGCTGTTTTTT. It specifies CASSKGKGDGGELFF. The chain uses TRBV21-1 and TRBJ2-2. TRBV21-1 is shown as a pseudogene. The CDR3 sequence is 15 residues long.

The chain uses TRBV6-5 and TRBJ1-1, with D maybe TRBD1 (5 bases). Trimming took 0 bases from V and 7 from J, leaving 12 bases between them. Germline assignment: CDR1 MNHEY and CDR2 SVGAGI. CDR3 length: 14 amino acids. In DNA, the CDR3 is TGTGCCAGCAGTTACTCGTATTGGGACGGTGAAGCTTTCTTT. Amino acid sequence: CASSYSYWDGEAFF.

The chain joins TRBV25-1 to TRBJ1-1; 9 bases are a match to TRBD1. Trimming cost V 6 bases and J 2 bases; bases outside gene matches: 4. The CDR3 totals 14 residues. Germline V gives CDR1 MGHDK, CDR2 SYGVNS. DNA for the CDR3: TGTGCCAGCAGAACAGGGGGCATAAACACTGAAGCTTTCTTT. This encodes CASRTGGINTEAFF.

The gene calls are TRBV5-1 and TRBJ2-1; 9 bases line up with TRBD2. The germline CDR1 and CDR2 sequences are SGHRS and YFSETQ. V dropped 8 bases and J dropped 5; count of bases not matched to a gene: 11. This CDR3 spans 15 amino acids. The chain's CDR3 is CARYMWGLADNEQFF. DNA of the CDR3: TGCGCCAGATACATGTGGGGACTAGCCGACAATGAGCAGTTCTTC.

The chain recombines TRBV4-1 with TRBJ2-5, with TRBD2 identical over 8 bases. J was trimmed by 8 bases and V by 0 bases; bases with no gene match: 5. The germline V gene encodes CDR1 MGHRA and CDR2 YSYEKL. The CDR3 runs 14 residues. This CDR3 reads CASSQERGAQTQYF. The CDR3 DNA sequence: TGCGCCAGCAGCCAAGAGCGGGGGGCCCAAACCCAGTACTTC.

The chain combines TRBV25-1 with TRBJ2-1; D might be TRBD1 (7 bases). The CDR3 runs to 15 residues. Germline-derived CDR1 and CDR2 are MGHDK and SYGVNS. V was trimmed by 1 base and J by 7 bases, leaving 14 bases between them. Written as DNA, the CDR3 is TGTGCCAGCAGTGAATGGCAGGGGGGCCCAAATGAGCAGTTCTTC. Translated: CASSEWQGGPNEQFF.

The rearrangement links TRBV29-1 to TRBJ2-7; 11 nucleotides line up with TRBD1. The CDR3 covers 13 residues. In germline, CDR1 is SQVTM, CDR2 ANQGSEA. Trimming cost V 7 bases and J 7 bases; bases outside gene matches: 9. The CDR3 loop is CSAGSGTGGEQYF. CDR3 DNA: TGCAGCGCCGGATCCGGGACAGGGGGTGAGCAGTACTTC.

CDR3 sequence reads: CASSPTSTDTQYF. As DNA, the CDR3 is TGTGCCAGTAGTCCTACTAGCACAGATACGCAGTATTTT. This chain uses TRBV19 with TRBJ2-3, with unresolved D. CDR3 length: 13 amino acids. Trimming pared 5 bases from V and 0 bases from J, leaving 6 bases between. The V gene's germline CDR1 is LNHDA and CDR2 SQIVND (reference sequence). The full variable domain, rest sourced from reference TRBV19 and TRBJ2-3, is DGGITQSPKYLFRKEGQNVTLSCEQNLNHDAMYWYRQDPGQGLRLIYYSQIVNDFQKGDIAEGYSVSREKKESFPLTVTSAQKNPTAFYLCASSPTSTDTQYFGPGTRLTVL.

The CDR3 DNA is TGTGCCAGCAGACCGACAAGGCAAACCACTGAAGCTTTCTTT. Translation: CASRPTRQTTEAFF. The chain recombines TRBV7-2 with TRBJ1-1; no reliable D call. Trimming left V 6 bases short and J 4 bases short, with 15 bases between. This CDR3 region has 14 residues. Germline lookup yields CDR1 SGHTA and CDR2 FQGNSA.

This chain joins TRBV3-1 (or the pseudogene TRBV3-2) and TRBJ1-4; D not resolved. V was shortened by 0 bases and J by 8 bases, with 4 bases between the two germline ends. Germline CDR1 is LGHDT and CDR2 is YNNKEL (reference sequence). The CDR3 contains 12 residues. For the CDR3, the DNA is TGTGCCAGCAGCCAAGAGGTGGAAAAACTGTTTTTT. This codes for CASSQEVEKLFF.

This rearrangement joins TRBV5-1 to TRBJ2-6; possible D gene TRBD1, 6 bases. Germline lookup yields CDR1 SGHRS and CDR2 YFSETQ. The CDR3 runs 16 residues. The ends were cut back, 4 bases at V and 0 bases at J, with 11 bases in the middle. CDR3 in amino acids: CASSPGQFSGANVLTF. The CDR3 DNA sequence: TGCGCCAGCAGCCCCGGACAGTTCTCTGGGGCCAACGTCCTGACTTTC.

The CDR3: CASSNNRDYQPQHF. The CDR3 DNA is TGTGCCAGCAGTAATAACAGGGATTATCAGCCCCAGCATTTT. The chain recombines TRBV2 with TRBJ1-5, with a weak D call TRBD1 (6 bases). The germline CDR1 and CDR2 sequences are SNHLY and FYNNEI. The length of the CDR3 is 14 residues. The V end was cut by 5 bases, the J end by 5 bases, with 13 bases between.

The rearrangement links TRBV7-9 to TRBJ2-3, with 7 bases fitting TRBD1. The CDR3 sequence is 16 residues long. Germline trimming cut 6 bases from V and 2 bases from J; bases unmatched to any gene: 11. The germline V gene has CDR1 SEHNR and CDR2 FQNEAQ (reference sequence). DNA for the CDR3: TGTGCCAGCAGTCCTACAGGGACAGTAGACACAGATACGCAGTATTTT. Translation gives CASSPTGTVDTDTQYF. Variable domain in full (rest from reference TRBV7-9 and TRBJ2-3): DTGVSQNPRHKITKRGQNVTFRCDPISEHNRLYWYRQTLGQGPEFLTYFQNEAQLEKSRLLSDRFSAERPKGSFSTLEIQRTEQGDSAMYLCASSPTGTVDTDTQYFGPGTRLTVL.

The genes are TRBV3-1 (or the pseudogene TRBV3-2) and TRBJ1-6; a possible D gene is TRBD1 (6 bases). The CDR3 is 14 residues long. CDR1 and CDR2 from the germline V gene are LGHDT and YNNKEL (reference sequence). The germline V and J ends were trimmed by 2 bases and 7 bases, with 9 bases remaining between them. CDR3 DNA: TGTGCCAGCAGCCAACGGACAGAGAATTCACCCCTCCACTTT. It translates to CASSQRTENSPLHF.

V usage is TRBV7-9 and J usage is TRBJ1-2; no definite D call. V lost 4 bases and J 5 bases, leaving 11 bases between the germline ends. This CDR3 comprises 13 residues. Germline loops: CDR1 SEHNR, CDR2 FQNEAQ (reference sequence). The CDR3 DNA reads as TGTGCCAGCAGCTCCGAGACCGATTATGGCTACACCTTC. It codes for CASSSETDYGYTF.

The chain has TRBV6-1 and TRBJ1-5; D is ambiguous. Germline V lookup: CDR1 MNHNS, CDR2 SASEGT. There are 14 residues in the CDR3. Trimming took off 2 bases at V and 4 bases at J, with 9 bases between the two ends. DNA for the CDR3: TGTGCCAGCAGTGAACGGCTGGGGAATCAGCCCCAGCATTTT. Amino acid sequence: CASSERLGNQPQHF.